This T cell receptor beta chain was recovered during a study of T cell responses to AZD1222 COVID-19 vaccine (dated by TCRdb to about 2021). With regard to the full study: TCR sequencing covered 233 trial participants: 200 to 210 given two doses of AZD1222 and 26 given two doses of MenACWY control vaccine. Enrollment into the trials was organized by age into subgroups of 18-55, 56-69 and 70-plus years, and those subgroups contained roughly 160, 29 and 62 TCR-sequenced participants, respectively. The study at large found these results: After two AZD1222 doses, both the breadth and the depth of spike-specific TCRs were significantly higher than at day 0 and than in MenACWY recipients. Because no samples from the day 14 peak response were available, repertoires could be characterized only after the peak T cell response. The 56-69-year group was small, and its depth increase did not reach significance, likely because of low power. Reportedly, almost half of the unique spike-specific TCRs recognized epitopes lying outside the regions that are mutated in the B.1.351 and B.1.1.7 variants. The vaccine-associated CD4 TCRs covered the entire spike protein, and the dominant responses fell in regions 160-218 and 743-854. Participants were mostly white British and included more females than males, and it was suggested by the authors that clonal diversity may have been underestimated. Only five to seven AZD1222 recipients were SARS-CoV-2 seropositive at baseline, limiting conclusions about previously exposed vaccinees.

As regards this clone: Its specific antigen is unknown. There are no base qualities to consult, and no much larger clone falls within one base.

The CDR3 regions of human TCRbeta chains were analyzed by immunosequencing. On the study's bioinformatics: Repertoire TCRs were checked for matches against a reference library of SARS-CoV-2-specific TCRs that had been generated using the MIRA antigen-specificity platform. Breadth was defined as the fraction of unique TCRs that were SARS-CoV-2-associated, and depth was defined as the fraction of total T cells that were SARS-CoV-2-associated. Each spike-specific TCR was assigned to its reactive spike region and to a CD4 or CD8 class using the MIRA data. Log10-transformed breadth and depth values were compared by one-way ANOVA with Sidak's multiple comparisons tests. TCRdb mirrors the immuneACCESS table, restricted to in-frame sequences. Some clones are absent from its copies; in checked studies, under half trace to an unresolved V gene, and the reason for the others is unknown. V, J and clone size are those of that table, while D and trimming were read from the DNA. The sample table contains 90,000 to 150,000 clones; only one count was recorded for about 85% of them. The leading ten clones occupy just over 2.5% of the sample.

Sample time point, as interpreted from the label and publication: about 28 days (+/-7) after the second vaccine dose. AZD1222 recipients given second doses at about 4 weeks or at about 12 weeks were pooled, since spike-specific TCR depth and breadth were not found to differ between the two schedules. Samples from vaccinated people were obtained from the UK trials COV001 and COV002, which included a single-blind randomized controlled phase 2/3 trial of AZD1222 (ChAdOx1 nCoV-19) in healthy adults. For TCRbeta chain sequencing, PBMC samples from trial participants were taken at day 0 and at day 28 after the second dose. Per the germline V gene, KGHDR is the CDR1 and SFDVKD is the CDR2. V and J lose 5 bases and 0 bases, and a span of 10 bases separates them. The CDR3 has 15 amino acids, counting the end cysteine and phenylalanine. Only the CDR3 region is kept as DNA, spanning 45 bases read in frame from base 1.

This TCR derives from an adult who received the AZD1222 COVID-19 vaccine. This chain is built from TRBV24-1 and TRBJ1-3; the D gene cannot be resolved reliably. Sequenced material: peripheral blood, taken 28 days after the second AZD1222 dose. The bases are TGTGCCACCAGTGTGGTAGGCCTCTCTGGAAACACCATATATTTT. This sequence encodes CATSVVGLSGNTIYF.